This entry lists 21 T cell receptor beta chains sequenced from one sample in a study of shared clonotypes between healthy human individuals (dated by TCRdb to the early 2020s). Libraries were built with the immunoSEQ multiplex PCR assay. Held by TCRdb, this immuneACCESS table contains in-frame sequences only and omits some clones. Under half of the omission traces to an unresolved V gene where checked; the cause of the rest is unknown. Recorded for this sample are millions of clones; 85% to 95% of them occurred a single time. Clones ranked in the top ten supply under 0.45% of the sample. The source material was naive CD4+ T cells from PBMCs. What the cell subset or site label conveys for this sample: CD45RA+ positively selected. These receptors all come from a man younger than 30 in good health. Some clones in this sample may be carry-over from other donors' samples.

The CDR3 loop reads CASSGPGSSTDTQYF. The CDR3 nucleotides read TGTGCCAGCAGCGGACCGGGGTCAAGCACAGATACGCAGTATTTT. The V gene is TRBV5-6, the J gene TRBJ2-3; the D gene is possibly TRBD2 (5 bases). V shed 4 bases and J shed 0 bases, with 12 bases lying between them. The V gene's germline CDR1 is SGHDT and CDR2 YYEEEE. The CDR3 contains 15 residues.

This CDR3 reads CASSPGPPLHEQYF. DNA of the CDR3: TGTGCCAGCAGCCCGGGACCCCCATTACACGAGCAGTACTTC. This sequence joins TRBV5-5 and TRBJ2-7; D is possibly TRBD1 or TRBD2 (5 bases each). The germline V gene encodes CDR1 SGHKS and CDR2 YYEKEE (reference sequence). The CDR3 length is 14 residues. Trimming pared 4 bases from V and 5 bases from J, leaving 16 bases between.

On this clone: Other nucleotide sequences in the sample specify the same CDR3. V gene TRBV18 combines with J gene TRBJ2-5; no clear D. Trimming took off 2 bases at V and 1 base at J, with 2 bases between the two ends. In germline, CDR1 is KGHSH, CDR2 LQKENI. The CDR3 consists of 12 residues. The CDR3 loop reads CASSPSQETQYF. CDR3 DNA: TGTGCCAGCTCACCAAGCCAAGAGACCCAGTACTTC.

Here the CDR3 DNA reads TGCAGCGTCGCCAAACAGGGAGTCGGCACTGAAGCTTTCTTT. It yields the protein CSVAKQGVGTEAFF. The V and J genes are TRBV29-1 and TRBJ1-1; D may be TRBD1 (6 bases). Trimming pared 6 bases from V and 4 bases from J, leaving 18 bases between. The CDR3 is 14 amino acids. Germline V gene data show CDR1 as SQVTM and CDR2 as ANQGSEA.

The V and J genes are TRBV7-2 and TRBJ1-1; D is unresolved. CDR3 length: 15 amino acids. Between the trimmed V and J ends, which lost 1 base and 5 bases, there was a span of 14 bases. Germline V gives CDR1 SGHTA, CDR2 FQGNSA. CDR3 sequence (DNA): TGTGCCAGCAGCTTAGATCCGGGGAGAAGTACTGAAGCTTTCTTT. Protein sequence: CASSLDPGRSTEAFF.

The sample holds one count of this clone. The chain uses TRBV27 and TRBJ1-3; TRBD1 might be the D (6 bases). Germline CDR1 and CDR2: MNHEY and SMNVEV (reference sequence). V was clipped by 6 bases and J by 0 bases, with 15 bases between them. The CDR3 totals 16 residues. This CDR3 is CASRRTDASSGNTIYF. The CDR3 DNA is TGTGCCAGCAGACGGACAGACGCAAGCTCTGGAAACACCATATATTTT.

This clone occurred once. The chain links TRBV4-1 to TRBJ1-4; D unresolved. With 1 base removed from V and 6 bases from J, the gap between germline ends came to 6 bases. The germline CDR1 and CDR2 sequences are MGHRA and YSYEKL. CDR3 size: 13 residues. CDR3 sequence (DNA): TGCGCCAGCAGCCAAGCCGGGGATGAAAAACTGTTTTTT. Its protein is CASSQAGDEKLFF.

Turning to this clone: Other DNA sequences from this sample encode an identical CDR3 as well. The V and J genes are TRBV30 and TRBJ2-1, with 10 bases identical to TRBD2. Germline-derived CDR1 and CDR2 are GTSNPN and SVGIG (reference sequence). The V segment lost 1 base and the J segment 3 bases; nucleotides outside the gene matches: 0. The length of the CDR3 is 14 residues. The CDR3 region is CAWSGTSGYNEQFF. The CDR3 nucleotides are TGTGCCTGGAGTGGGACTAGCGGCTACAATGAGCAGTTCTTC.

The chain is built from TRBV27 and TRBJ2-2, with 10 nucleotides matching TRBD1. The length of the CDR3 is 15 residues. CDR1 is MNHEY and CDR2 is SMNVEV in the germline V gene (reference sequence). The trim removed 4 bases at V and 6 bases at J, leaving 5 bases unmatched. DNA for the CDR3: TGTGCCAGCAGTTCCGGGACAGGGGTCCCCGGGGAGCTGTTTTTT. Amino acids: CASSSGTGVPGELFF.

The rearrangement joins TRBV5-1 to TRBJ1-1; weak D call: TRBD1 (5 bases). Germline CDR1 SGHRS, CDR2 YFSETQ. V lost 6 bases, J lost 1 base, and 22 bases lay in between. The CDR3 sequence is 17 residues long. In DNA form, the CDR3 reads TGCGCCAGCACCGTGGGTTGGTCAGGGTCGCCGAACACTGAAGCTTTCTTT. It specifies CASTVGWSGSPNTEAFF. Variable domain in full (rest from reference TRBV5-1 and TRBJ1-1): KAGVTQTPRYLIKTRGQQVTLSCSPISGHRSVSWYQQTPGQGLQFLFEYFSETQRNKGNFPGRFSGRQFSNSRSEMNVSTLELGDSALYLCASTVGWSGSPNTEAFFGQGTRLTVV.

The rearrangement uses TRBV7-9 and TRBJ1-1, with 7 bases fitting TRBD1. With V trimmed by 2 bases and J by 3 bases, 6 bases remained unmatched. CDR3 length: 15 residues. Germline CDR1 reads SEHNR; CDR2 reads FQNEAQ (reference sequence). CDR3 sequence reads: CASSLWGQGDTEAFF. DNA for the CDR3: TGTGCCAGCAGCTTATGGGGGCAGGGGGACACTGAAGCTTTCTTT.

J is TRBJ1-2 and V is TRBV30, with D maybe TRBD1 (6 bases). The CDR3 runs 14 residues. Germline CDR1 reads GTSNPN; CDR2 reads SVGIG (reference sequence). The V end was cut by 5 bases, the J end by 3 bases, with 16 bases between. CDR3 protein: CAWALQGFDYGYTF. The CDR3 DNA sequence: TGTGCCTGGGCACTACAGGGTTTTGACTATGGCTACACCTTC.

The chain uses TRBV5-1 and TRBJ2-7; D possibly corresponds to TRBD1 (6 bases). The CDR3 length is 14 residues. V lost 4 bases, J lost 2 bases, and 13 bases lay in between. From germline, CDR1 is SGHRS and CDR2 YFSETQ. As DNA, the CDR3 is TGCGCCAGCAGCCGGGACAATCCTACCTACGAGCAGTACTTC. It specifies CASSRDNPTYEQYF.

The chain uses TRBV6-1 and TRBJ1-5; D might be TRBD1 (5 bases). Germline CDR1 MNHNS, CDR2 SASEGT. The CDR3 runs 14 residues. V gave up 7 bases and J gave up 3 bases, with 13 bases separating them. CDR3 amino acids: CASTGQPNNQPQHF. CDR3 nucleotides: TGTGCCAGCACTGGACAACCAAACAATCAGCCCCAGCATTTT.

The chain has TRBV5-4 and TRBJ2-2, with a tentative D call TRBD2 (5 bases). CDR1 is SGHNT and CDR2 is YYREEE in the germline V gene (reference sequence). With 2 bases removed from V and 6 bases from J, the gap between germline ends came to 14 bases. The CDR3 consists of 15 residues. The CDR3 bases are TGTGCCAGCAGCTTTCCCGGGATCGACCCCGGGGAGCTGTTTTTT. This codes for CASSFPGIDPGELFF.

The chain is built from TRBV18 and TRBJ2-4; a weak D match, TRBD1 (5 bases). V was trimmed by 3 bases and J by 10 bases, leaving 10 bases between them. Germline CDR1 is KGHSH and CDR2 is LQKENI. The CDR3 is made up of 12 amino acids. CDR3 nucleotides: TGTGCCAGCTCACCGGTACAGGCAATTCAGTACTTC. The encoded protein is CASSPVQAIQYF.

This chain connects TRBV9 to TRBJ2-1; D not certain. The CDR3 is 16 residues long. Germline V CDR1 and CDR2: SGDLS, YYNGEE. V was shortened by 9 bases and J by 0 bases, with 19 bases between the two germline ends. The CDR3 DNA reads as TGTGCCAACTATTCTGGGCGAGGCGGCTCCTACAATGAGCAGTTCTTC. Its translation is CANYSGRGGSYNEQFF.

This clone was counted a single time. The V gene is TRBV6-1, the J gene TRBJ1-2; D is unclear. Germline CDR1 is MNHNS and CDR2 is SASEGT. Trimming took 0 bases from V and 0 from J, leaving 8 bases between them. This CDR3 comprises 15 residues. The CDR3 coding sequence is TGTGCCAGCAGTGAAGCGGGCACCGCTAACTATGGCTACACCTTC. Its protein product is CASSEAGTANYGYTF.

The J gene is TRBJ2-1, the V gene TRBV5-6; the D gene is possibly TRBD1 (6 bases). Trimming shortened V by 3 bases and J by 10 bases, and 11 bases separated the two germline ends. Germline CDR1 and CDR2: SGHDT and YYEEEE. The CDR3 length is 12 residues. CDR3: CASSWDKREQFF. The CDR3 DNA reads as TGTGCCAGCAGCTGGGACAAGCGGGAGCAGTTCTTC.

The chain couples TRBV10-2 to TRBJ2-7; D possibly corresponds to TRBD2 (7 bases). Germline values: CDR1 WSHSY, CDR2 SAAADI. V gave up 5 bases and J gave up 5 bases, with 13 bases separating them. CDR3 size: 13 residues. The CDR3 DNA sequence: TGCGCCAGCAGTATGGGGGGGCTCCACGAGCAGTACTTC. It codes for CASSMGGLHEQYF.

CDR3 protein: CASSLTGTGPSGNTIYF. CDR3 sequence (DNA): TGTGCCAGCAGCCTTACCGGGACAGGACCCTCTGGAAACACCATATATTTT. The genes are TRBV9 and TRBJ1-3; 8 positions agree with TRBD1. The junction had 9 bases not matched to a gene; V was cut back by 4 bases and J by 0 bases. The CDR3 covers 17 residues. The V gene's germline CDR1 is SGDLS and CDR2 YYNGEE.